The 11 T cell receptor beta chains in this list originate from one sample, sequenced in a study of T cells in Graves' hyperthyroidism and ophthalmopathy. RNA transcripts gave rise to amplified TCR beta CDR3 regions. In the first-round RT-PCR of the TCR CDR3, the HTBI primer set was used. TCRdb independently ran MiXCR on the multiplex PCR reads; one entry per CDR3 protein. The sample consists of approximately 300,000 distinct CDR3 sequences, approximately 15% of them appearing once. The specimen sequenced was blood. The receptors stem from a woman aged 60-75 years with Graves' ophthalmopathy.

In its sample, this clonotype was seen many times. The chain employs TRBV27 and TRBJ2-2, with D unclear. V lost 1 base, J lost 0 bases, and 9 bases lay in between. This CDR3 has 16 residues. Germline V gives CDR1 MNHEY, CDR2 SMNVEV (reference sequence). The CDR3: CASSLLVGTNTGELFF. The CDR3 bases are TGTGCCAGCAGTTTATTAGTAGGAACGAACACCGGGGAGCTGTTTTTT.

Concerning this clonotype: This may stem from a read error, because a much larger clone lies one nucleotide away. This rearrangement joins TRBV5-1 to TRBJ2-7; TRBD1 is a possible D gene (6 bases). The length of the CDR3 is 15 residues. Germline lookup yields CDR1 SGHRS and CDR2 YFSETQ. Trimming stripped 0 bases from V and 3 bases from J, with 13 bases between. The CDR3 reads CASSLDRAELYEQYF. The CDR3, as DNA: TGCGCCAGCAGCTTGGACAGGGCGGAGCTCTACGAGCAGTACTTC.

The V gene is TRBV6-2 or TRBV6-3, the J gene TRBJ2-3; D possibly corresponds to TRBD2 (6 bases). Per the germline V gene, CDR1 is MNHEY and CDR2 is SVGEGT. The CDR3 has 18 amino acids. With 2 bases removed from V and 2 bases from J, the gap between germline ends came to 20 bases. CDR3 sequence reads: CASSYRMGGTSSTDTQYF. The CDR3, as DNA: TGTGCCAGCAGTTACAGAATGGGCGGGACGAGTTCCACAGATACGCAGTATTTT.

This clonotype was recorded at least ten times. J is TRBJ2-5 and V is TRBV7-2; D gene ambiguous. This CDR3 contains 13 residues. Trimming took off 5 bases at V and 3 bases at J, with 10 bases between the two ends. Germline lookup yields CDR1 SGHTA and CDR2 FQGNSA. The CDR3: CASSPQAEETQYF. Written as DNA, the CDR3 is TGTGCCAGCAGCCCGCAGGCGGAAGAGACCCAGTACTTC.

Only a few counts were recorded for this clonotype. J is TRBJ2-7 and V is TRBV4-1; D ambiguous. The germline gives CDR1 MGHRA, CDR2 YSYEKL. V lost 0 bases, J lost 5 bases, and 5 bases lay in between. This CDR3 comprises 12 residues. The CDR3 DNA reads as TGCGCCAGCAGCCAAGAGGGTCACGAGCAGTACTTC. As protein: CASSQEGHEQYF.

This clonotype was seen once. The chain is built from TRBV4-3 and TRBJ1-2; D perhaps matches TRBD1 (5 bases). V gave up 0 bases and J gave up 5 bases, with 13 bases separating them. The CDR3 contains 15 residues. The germline CDR1 and CDR2 sequences are LGHNA and YSLEER. CDR3 DNA sequence: TGCGCCAGCAGCCAAGATCTCGACGGGGGTTATGGCTACACCTTC. This encodes CASSQDLDGGYGYTF.

In its sample, this clonotype was seen a few times. This chain connects TRBV30 to TRBJ2-7, with 7 bases that match TRBD2. After removal of 1 base from V and 4 bases from J, the junction contained 7 bases not matched to a gene. The CDR3 consists of 14 residues. CDR1 and CDR2 from the germline V gene are GTSNPN and SVGIG (reference sequence). CDR3 residues: CAWSGTGGLYEQYF. In DNA, the CDR3 is TGTGCCTGGAGTGGAACGGGAGGTCTTTACGAGCAGTACTTC. Together with reference TRBV30 and TRBJ2-7, the CDR3 gives the full variable domain: SQTIHQWPATLVQPVGSPLSLECTVEGTSNPNLYWYRQAAGRGLQLLFYSVGIGQISSEVPQNLSASRPQDRQFILSSKKLLLSDSGFYLCAWSGTGGLYEQYFGPGTRLTVT.

This clonotype has just a few counts. The chain combines TRBV7-6 with TRBJ2-7, with 8 positions matching TRBD2. CDR3 length: 14 amino acids. The V segment lost 5 bases and the J segment 3 bases; nucleotides outside the gene matches: 6. Germline CDR1 and CDR2: SGHVS and FNYEAQ. This chain's CDR3 is CASSAFGTSYEQYF. CDR3 sequence (DNA): TGTGCCAGCAGCGCCTTCGGGACTAGCTACGAGCAGTACTTC.

The table lists this clonotype with many counts. This chain connects TRBV6-2 or TRBV6-3 to TRBJ1-2; D is unclear. The V end lost 3 bases, the J end lost 2 bases, and 10 bases lay between the germline ends. This CDR3 has 14 amino acids. From germline, CDR1 is MNHEY and CDR2 SVGEGT. In DNA, the CDR3 is TGTGCCAGCAGTTATTACGGTGTGAACTATGGCTACACCTTC. Protein sequence: CASSYYGVNYGYTF.

This clonotype occurred a few times. V usage is TRBV7-2 and J usage is TRBJ2-4; D ambiguous. The CDR3 is 12 amino acids. CDR1 and CDR2 (germline): SGHTA, FQGNSA. Trimming took 5 bases from V and 5 from J, leaving 7 bases between them. The CDR3 protein is CASSHDENIQYF. CDR3 coding DNA: TGTGCCAGCAGCCATGACGAAAACATTCAGTACTTC.

This clonotype has ten or more counts. The V call is TRBV27, the J call TRBJ1-2; D uncertain. Germline CDR1 MNHEY, CDR2 SMNVEV (reference sequence). Trimming removed 6 bases from V and 4 bases from J, with 12 bases in between. CDR3 length equals 13 residues. CDR3 DNA sequence: TGTGCCAGCAGCCCTCGAAGTGGCTATGGCTACACCTTC. Translated: CASSPRSGYGYTF.